A selection of T cell receptor beta chains follows, all from one sample in a study of T cell repertoires in cytomegalovirus infection. From the reads, TCRdb called clonotypes with MiXCR, one entry per CDR3 protein. The data show 150,000 or so distinct CDR3 sequences, less than 25% seen once. No cognate antigen is known for these TCRs. This specimen consisted of CD8+ T cells from cultured PBMCs, obtained from culture after CMV antigen stimulation. The receptors come from a human donor in good health (CMV status not recorded). Some clones in this sample may be carry-over from other donors' samples. CDR3s include the opening cysteine and the closing phenylalanine or tryptophan. Fields, in order: D gene, J gene, clone size, CDR3 length, V gene, CDR3 protein, CDR3 DNA. A D gene is named only where the DNA matches it firmly. The size field is filled for only some rows; it gives once, few, many or a size class.

TRBD1,TRBJ1-2,NA,13,TRBV12-3/TRBV12-4,CASSLTGVRGYTF,TGTGCCAGCAGTTTGACAGGGGTAAGGGGCTACACCTTC
NA,TRBJ1-2,few,14,TRBV9,CASSSQGFGYGYTF,TGTGCCAGCAGCAGCCAGGGATTTGGCTATGGCTACACCTTC
NA,TRBJ1-1,NA,16,TRBV11-2,CASSLDGAYGNTEAFF,TGTGCCAGCAGCTTAGATGGGGCCTATGGTAACACTGAAGCTTTCTTT
TRBD2,TRBJ2-1,NA,16,TRBV7-8,CASRSLAGGPTYEQFF,TGTGCCAGCAGATCCCTAGCGGGGGGGCCTACGTATGAGCAGTTCTTC
NA,TRBJ1-2,NA,13,TRBV12-3/TRBV12-4,CATGTQDRYGYTF,TGTGCAACCGGGACGCAGGACCGCTATGGCTACACCTTC
NA,TRBJ2-7,NA,16,TRBV7-2,CASSLRVRNRGYEQYF,TGTGCCAGCAGCTTACGCGTCAGAAACCGGGGTTACGAGCAGTACTTC
NA,TRBJ1-1,few,14,TRBV7-9,CASSLTGWNTEAFF,TGTGCCAGCAGCTTAACAGGGTGGAACACTGAAGCTTTCTTT
NA,TRBJ2-7,NA,13,TRBV6-2/TRBV6-3,CASTTNPTYEQYF,TGTGCCAGCACTACAAACCCTACCTACGAGCAGTACTTC
NA,TRBJ1-1,NA,17,TRBV12-3/TRBV12-4,CASSFPDSFKKNTEAFF,TGTGCCAGCAGTTTCCCTGACAGTTTTAAAAAGAACACTGAAGCTTTCTTT
TRBD2,TRBJ2-1,NA,16,TRBV6-6,CASSGGWAGGRDEQFF,TGTGCCAGCAGTGGGGGTTGGGCGGGGGGGCGAGATGAGCAGTTCTTC
NA,TRBJ1-2,many,13,TRBV7-2,CASSLERGDGYTF,TGTGCCAGCAGCTTAGAGCGGGGGGATGGCTACACCTTC
NA,TRBJ1-5,NA,15,TRBV4-1,CASSQRGYSNQPQHF,TGCGCCAGCAGCCAAAGGGGGTATAGCAATCAGCCCCAGCATTTT
NA,TRBJ1-1,few,14,TRBV5-6,CASSWGGMNTEAFF,TGTGCCAGCAGCTGGGGTGGGATGAACACTGAAGCTTTCTTT
NA,TRBJ2-3,NA,14,TRBV7-9,CASSPAGPTDTQYF,TGTGCCAGCAGCCCAGCGGGCCCCACAGATACGCAGTATTTT
NA,TRBJ2-7,NA,11,TRBV7-2,CASSRRYEQYF,TGTGCCAGCAGCCGGAGGTACGAGCAGTACTTC
NA,TRBJ1-5,NA,15,TRBV6-2/TRBV6-3,CASSPLRSINQPQHF,TGCGCCAGCAGTCCACTTCGTTCAATTAATCAGCCCCAGCATTTT
TRBD2,TRBJ2-3,NA,19,TRBV4-3,CASSLRTSLGATPRDTQYF,TGCGCCAGCAGCCTGCGGACTAGCTTGGGGGCCACACCAAGGGATACGCAGTATTTT
TRBD2,TRBJ2-2,NA,18,TRBV7-9,CASSLFRTSGGISGELFF,TGTGCCAGCAGCTTATTCCGGACTAGCGGGGGGATTTCCGGGGAGCTGTTTTTT
NA,TRBJ2-7,NA,13,TRBV11-2,CASREGQHYEQYF,TGTGCCAGCAGGGAGGGACAGCACTACGAGCAGTACTTC
NA,TRBJ1-2,NA,16,TRBV6-5,CASSYADGLINYGYTF,TGTGCCAGCAGTTACGCGGACGGCCTCATTAACTATGGCTACACCTTC
TRBD1,TRBJ1-3,few,17,TRBV4-1,CASSQKHRGQSGNTIYF,TGCGCCAGCAGCCAAAAACACAGGGGGCAGTCCGGAAACACCATATATTTT
TRBD1,TRBJ1-5,few,16,TRBV6-6,CASSAKDRDLNQPQHF,TGTGCCAGCAGTGCAAAAGACAGGGACCTAAATCAGCCCCAGCATTTT
NA,TRBJ1-4,NA,16,TRBV7-9,CASSPPPQGRKEKLFF,TGTGCCAGCAGCCCACCACCGCAGGGGCGGAAGGAAAAACTGTTTTTT
TRBD2,TRBJ2-3,NA,17,TRBV7-6,CASSLRLAGESLDTQYF,TGTGCCAGCAGCTTAAGGCTAGCGGGGGAGTCCTTAGATACGCAGTATTTT
NA,TRBJ1-1,NA,15,TRBV7-2,CASSFRAGGNTEAFF,TGTGCCAGCAGCTTTAGAGCAGGAGGGAACACTGAAGCTTTCTTT
TRBD2,TRBJ2-7,NA,16,TRBV7-2,CASSLRLAGGGYEQYF,TGTGCCAGCAGCTTAAGACTAGCGGGGGGGGGCTACGAGCAGTACTTC
NA,TRBJ1-1,NA,13,TRBV6-6,CASSFISGDQAFF,TGTGCCAGCAGTTTTATAAGTGGGGATCAAGCTTTCTTT
NA,TRBJ1-5,few,16,TRBV4-2,CASSQEGRAYNQPQHF,TGTGCCAGCAGCCAAGAGGGCAGGGCGTACAATCAGCCCCAGCATTTT
NA,TRBJ2-7,NA,16,TRBV12-3/TRBV12-4,CASSLRGVKSHYEQYF,TGTGCCAGCAGCTTGAGGGGGGTCAAGTCCCACTACGAGCAGTACTTC
NA,TRBJ2-7,few,15,TRBV7-2,CASSLGGGWGYEQYF,TGTGCCAGCAGCTTAGGAGGAGGGTGGGGATACGAGCAGTACTTC
TRBD1,TRBJ1-2,few,15,TRBV12-3/TRBV12-4,CASSPGQDSGYGYTF,TGTGCCAGCAGTCCTGGACAGGATTCGGGCTATGGCTACACCTTC
TRBD1,TRBJ1-5,few,16,TRBV2,CASSLGRGRSNQPQHF,TGTGCCAGCAGCCTAGGAAGGGGGCGAAGCAATCAGCCCCAGCATTTT
NA,TRBJ1-5,few,16,TRBV6-2/TRBV6-3,CASRQRKDVSNQPQHF,TGTGCCAGCAGACAAAGGAAGGACGTGAGCAATCAGCCCCAGCATTTT
TRBD1,TRBJ2-7,NA,15,TRBV4-2,CASSQGQGNLYEQYF,TGTGCCAGCAGCCAGGGACAGGGGAACCTCTACGAGCAGTACTTC
NA,TRBJ1-4,NA,14,TRBV12-3/TRBV12-4,CASSLMQDNEKLFF,TGTGCCAGCAGTTTGATGCAAGATAATGAAAAACTGTTTTTT
NA,TRBJ1-3,few,14,TRBV12-3/TRBV12-4,CASRTDSAGNTIYF,TGTGCCAGCAGAACGGATAGCGCTGGAAACACCATATATTTT
TRBD2,TRBJ2-4,NA,17,TRBV11-2,CASTGGGAGRTKNIQYF,TGTGCCAGCACTGGCGGGGGGGCCGGCAGAACCAAAAACATTCAGTACTTC
NA,TRBJ1-5,NA,16,TRBV20-1,CSARAGSPGSNQPQHF,TGCAGTGCTAGAGCTGGGTCTCCGGGGAGCAATCAGCCCCAGCATTTT
NA,TRBJ2-3,few,15,TRBV7-9,CASSLIRGSTDTQYF,TGTGCCAGCAGCTTAATTCGTGGGAGCACAGATACGCAGTATTTT
NA,TRBJ2-1,NA,13,TRBV7-9,CASSFYRDNEQFF,TGTGCCAGCAGCTTTTACAGGGACAATGAGCAGTTCTTC
TRBD1,TRBJ1-3,NA,15,TRBV5-6,CASSSSTGTGNTIYF,TGTGCCAGCAGCTCATCGACAGGGACTGGAAACACCATATATTTT
NA,TRBJ1-2,NA,14,TRBV9,CASSANGRNYGYTF,TGTGCCAGCTCAGCGAATGGGCGGAACTATGGCTACACCTTC
NA,TRBJ1-1,few,13,TRBV7-8,CASSLSGYTEAFF,TGTGCCAGCAGCTTATCAGGGTACACTGAAGCTTTCTTT
TRBD1,TRBJ2-3,NA,14,TRBV7-9,CASSPGQTTDTQYF,TGTGCCAGCAGCCCGGGACAGACCACAGATACGCAGTATTTT
NA,TRBJ2-2,few,14,TRBV12-3/TRBV12-4,CASSVRGYTGELFF,TGTGCCAGCAGTGTGAGGGGGTACACCGGGGAGCTGTTTTTT
NA,TRBJ1-2,NA,15,TRBV12-3/TRBV12-4,CASSLSWGTNYGYTF,TGTGCCAGCAGTTTATCTTGGGGGACTAACTATGGCTACACCTTC